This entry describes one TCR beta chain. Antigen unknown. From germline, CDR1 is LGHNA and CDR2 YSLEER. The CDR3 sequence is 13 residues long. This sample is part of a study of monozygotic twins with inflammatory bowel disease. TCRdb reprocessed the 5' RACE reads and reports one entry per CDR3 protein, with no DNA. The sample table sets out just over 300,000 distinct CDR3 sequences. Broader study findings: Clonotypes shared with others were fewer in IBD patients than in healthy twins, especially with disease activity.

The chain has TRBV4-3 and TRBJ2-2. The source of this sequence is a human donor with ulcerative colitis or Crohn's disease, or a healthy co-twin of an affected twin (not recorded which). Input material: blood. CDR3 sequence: CASSQDPTGELFF.